This T cell receptor (beta chain) was sequenced in a study of regulatory T cells in long-lasting Graves disease. This clonotype was recorded at least ten times. V lost 3 bases and J lost 1, with 12 bases in between. The germline CDR1 and CDR2 sequences are KGHSH and LQKENI. The CDR3 totals 15 residues. Sequencing libraries for TCR beta were prepared with iRepertoire HTBI primers and Arm-PCR of CDR3 regions. TCRdb re-called the multiplex PCR reads through MiXCR, storing one row per CDR3 protein. The sample holds approximately 490,000 distinct CDR3 sequences, under 20% seen once. Time point indicated: newly diagnosed GD, antithyroid drugs for less than 3 months. After RNA was extracted from PBMCs, the TCR library was made from it. Another study also made use of these data, one on T cells in Graves' hyperthyroidism and ophthalmopathy. This second report adds: The primer set for the first-round RT-PCR of the TCR CDR3 was HTBI. Most expanded thyroid clonotypes above 0.001 recurred in blood. Progression to ophthalmopathy was predicted a median of 6.5 months early.

This receptor was obtained from a man aged 35-49 years with Graves disease. The chain employs TRBV18 and TRBJ1-1; D gene uncertain. This material consisted of peripheral blood mononuclear cells (PBMCs), taken at new diagnosis, from a patient treated with antithyroid drugs. CDR3 region: CASSPKETSNTEAFF. The CDR3 nucleotides are TGTGCCAGCTCACCCAAAGAGACGTCGAACACTGAAGCTTTCTTT. The entire variable domain, with the rest obtained from reference TRBV18 and TRBJ1-1, is as follows: NAGVMQNPRHLVRRRGQEARLRCSPMKGHSHVYWYRQLPEEGLKFMVYLQKENIIDESGMPKERFSAEFPKEGPSILRIQQVVRGDSAAYFCASSPKETSNTEAFFGQGTRLTVV.